Below, one T cell receptor beta chain is given with its context. This CDR3 region has 18 residues. Germline trimming cut 7 bases from V and 3 bases from J; bases unmatched to any gene: 16. In germline, CDR1 is MDHEN, CDR2 SYDVKM. The method was immunoSEQ multiplex PCR; TCRdb's version includes in-frame clones alone and lacks a portion of them. The data hold 310,000 or so clones, with 87% observed a single time. Participants, about 18 to 95 years old, spanned about two dozen US areas. Researchers sorted participants into cohorts using their self-reported clinical history. In Cohort 3, a recovered donor had either two negative PCRs, clearance, or symptom resolution. This specimen belongs to a study of blood T cell repertoires in COVID-19. Looking at the study overall: From T cells, B-cell-depleted T cells, or PBMCs came the material, which was cDNA or gDNA.

The sequenced sample consisted of PBMCs or T cells enriched from blood (not recorded which). The receptor was derived from a woman younger than 30 who had recovered from COVID-19. The rearrangement links TRBV28 to TRBJ1-2; 11 bases match TRBD1. In nucleotides, the CDR3 is TGTGCCAGCATCGAGGGGGCGGGACAGGGGGTTTTTCACTATGGCTACACCTTC. Protein sequence: CASIEGAGQGVFHYGYTF.